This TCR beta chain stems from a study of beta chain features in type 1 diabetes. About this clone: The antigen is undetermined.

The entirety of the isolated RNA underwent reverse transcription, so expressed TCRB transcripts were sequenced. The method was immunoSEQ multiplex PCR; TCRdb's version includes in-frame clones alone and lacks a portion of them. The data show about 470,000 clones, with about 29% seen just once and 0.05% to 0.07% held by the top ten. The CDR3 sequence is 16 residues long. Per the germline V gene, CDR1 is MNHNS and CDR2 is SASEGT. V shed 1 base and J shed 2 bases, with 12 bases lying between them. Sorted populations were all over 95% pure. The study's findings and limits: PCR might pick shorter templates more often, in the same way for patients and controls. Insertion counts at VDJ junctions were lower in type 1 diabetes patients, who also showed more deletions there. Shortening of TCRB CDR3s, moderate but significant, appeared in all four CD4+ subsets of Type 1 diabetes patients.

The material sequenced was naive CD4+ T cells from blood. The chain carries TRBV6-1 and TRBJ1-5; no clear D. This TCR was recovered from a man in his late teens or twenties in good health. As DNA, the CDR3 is TGTGCCAGCAGTGAAGGTCGGGGAAGTGGCAATCAGCCCCAGCATTTT. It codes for CASSEGRGSGNQPQHF.